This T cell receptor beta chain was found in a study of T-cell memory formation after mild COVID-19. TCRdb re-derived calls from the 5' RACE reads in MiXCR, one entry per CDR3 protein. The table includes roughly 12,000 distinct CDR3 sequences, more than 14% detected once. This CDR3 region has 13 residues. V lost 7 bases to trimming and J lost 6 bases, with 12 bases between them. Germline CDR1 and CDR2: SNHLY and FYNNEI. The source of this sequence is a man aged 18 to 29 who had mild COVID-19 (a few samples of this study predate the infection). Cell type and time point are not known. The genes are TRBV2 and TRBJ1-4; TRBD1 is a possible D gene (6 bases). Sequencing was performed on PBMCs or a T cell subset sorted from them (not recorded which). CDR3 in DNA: TGTGCCAGCATTGGGGGGCCTTATGAAAAACTGTTTTTT. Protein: CASIGGPYEKLFF.